Here is one T cell receptor beta chain with its context. Authors' methods: Amplification of reference gene primers provided the estimated nucleated cell counts. TCRdb's table, derived via immunoSEQ multiplex PCR, lists solely in-frame clones and lacks some. V and J calls and clone size come straight from that table; D and trimming were deduced from the DNA. The sample holds under 200,000 clones, around 79% seen once. Germline CDR1 and CDR2: LGHNA and YNFKEQ. V was cut by 4 bases and J by 2 bases, with 21 bases left in between. There are 17 residues in the CDR3. The source of the sample is a study of blood T cell repertoires in COVID-19.

The chain has TRBV4-2 and TRBJ2-7; D uncertain. This TCR derives from a man aged 50 to 59 who had recovered from COVID-19. The source material was PBMCs or T cells enriched from blood (not recorded which). The CDR3: CASSPYDTRTSPYEQYF. The CDR3 DNA reads as TGTGCCAGCAGCCCATACGACACGAGAACCTCCCCCTACGAGCAGTACTTC.